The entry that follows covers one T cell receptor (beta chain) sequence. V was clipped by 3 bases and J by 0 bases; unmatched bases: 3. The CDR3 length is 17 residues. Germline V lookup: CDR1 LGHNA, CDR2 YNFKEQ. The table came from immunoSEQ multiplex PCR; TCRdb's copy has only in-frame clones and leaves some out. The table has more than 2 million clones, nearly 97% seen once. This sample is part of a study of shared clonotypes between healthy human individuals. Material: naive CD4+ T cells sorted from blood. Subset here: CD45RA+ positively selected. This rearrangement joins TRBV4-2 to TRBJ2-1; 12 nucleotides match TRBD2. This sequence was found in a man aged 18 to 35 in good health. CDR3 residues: CASSQTSGGHSYNEQFF. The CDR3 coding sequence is TGTGCCAGCAGCCAGACTAGCGGGGGTCACTCCTACAATGAGCAGTTCTTC.